These 16 T cell receptor beta chains were all obtained from the same sample, sequenced in a study of shared clonotypes between healthy human individuals. The method was immunoSEQ multiplex PCR; TCRdb's version includes in-frame clones alone and lacks a portion of them. This table has roughly 2.5 million clones, approximately 90% appearing once. Sample: naive CD4+ T cells sorted from blood. Subset denoted: CD45RA+ positively selected. These receptors were obtained from a man aged 18-30 years in good health.

This rearrangement joins TRBV7-2 to TRBJ1-5, with TRBD1 as a possible D gene (5 bases). The CDR3 sequence is 16 residues long. Germline CDR1 SGHTA, CDR2 FQGNSA. Trimming took off 5 bases at V and 5 bases at J, with 19 bases between the two ends. CDR3: CASSPQGFPGDQPQHF. The CDR3, as DNA: TGTGCCAGCAGCCCACAAGGGTTCCCGGGGGATCAGCCCCAGCATTTT.

Comment on this clone: Other DNA sequences from this sample encode an identical CDR3 as well. The chain joins TRBV5-4 to TRBJ2-5; D is uncertain. V lost 4 bases to trimming and J lost 4 bases, with 8 bases between them. The length of the CDR3 is 12 residues. Germline CDR1 is SGHNT and CDR2 is YYREEE (reference sequence). The chain's CDR3 is CASSLGLETQYF. DNA for the CDR3: TGTGCCAGCAGCCTTGGTTTAGAGACCCAGTACTTC.

This chain links TRBV27 with TRBJ1-1; 9 positions agree with TRBD1. V shed 6 bases, J shed 7 bases, and the junction held 3 bases outside the gene matches. The CDR3 has 12 amino acids. Germline CDR1 MNHEY, CDR2 SMNVEV (reference sequence). CDR3 nucleotides: TGTGCCAGCAGACCGGGACAGGGTGAAGCTTTCTTT. Its translation is CASRPGQGEAFF.

The chain employs TRBV5-6 and TRBJ1-4; D uncertain. The CDR3 consists of 15 residues. Trimming removed 2 bases from V and 0 bases from J, with 8 bases in between. Germline V gene data show CDR1 as SGHDT and CDR2 as YYEEEE. The CDR3 reads CASSFNGATNEKLFF. CDR3 bases: TGTGCCAGCAGCTTCAACGGTGCAACTAATGAAAAACTGTTTTTT.

J is TRBJ2-3 and V is TRBV4-1, with a possible D match to TRBD2 (5 bases). Germline CDR1 MGHRA, CDR2 YSYEKL. Deletions cut 6 bases from V and 2 bases from J, with 6 bases between. This CDR3 is 12 amino acids long. CDR3 bases: TGCGCCAGCAGGGGAGACACAGATACGCAGTATTTT. This gives the protein CASRGDTDTQYF.

The count of this clone is one. This chain joins TRBV11-2 and TRBJ1-5; perhaps TRBD1 as D (5 bases). Germline V gene sequence: CDR1 SGHAT, CDR2 FQNNGV. V shed 8 bases and J shed 2 bases, with 19 bases lying between them. The CDR3 consists of 16 residues. The chain's CDR3 is CASALVSGTGNQPQHF. The CDR3 DNA sequence: TGTGCCAGCGCCCTAGTTAGTGGGACGGGCAATCAGCCCCAGCATTTT.

J is TRBJ2-4 and V is TRBV14, with D hard to call. The closer fit of TRBJ2-7 to the DNA end suggests the J call may be wrong. This CDR3 comprises 13 residues. The germline V gene has CDR1 SGHDN and CDR2 FVKESK. The DNA for the CDR3 is TGTGCCAGCAGCTGGGCCGTATCCTACGAGCAGTACTTC. This translates into CASSWAVSYEQYF.

This clone was recorded once. This sample includes further DNA sequences coding for the same CDR3. The chain couples TRBV11-3 to TRBJ2-3; D is undetermined. Germline CDR1 SGHNT, CDR2 YENEEA. CDR3 length: 14 amino acids. Deletions cut 0 bases from V and 0 bases from J, with 4 bases between. CDR3 DNA: TGTGCCAGCAGCTTAGATCCCAGCACAGATACGCAGTATTTT. Its protein is CASSLDPSTDTQYF.

The V and J genes are TRBV5-6 and TRBJ2-3; TRBD1 aligns across 8 bases. This CDR3 comprises 17 residues. Trimming at V came to 0 bases and at J to 2 bases, leaving 8 bases not matched to a gene. The V gene's germline CDR1 is SGHDT and CDR2 YYEEEE. CDR3 protein: CASSLVSRGRVTDTQYF. Here the CDR3 DNA reads TGTGCCAGCAGCTTGGTGTCCAGGGGGCGCGTCACAGATACGCAGTATTTT.

This clone came up once. The chain carries TRBV7-2 and TRBJ1-2; TRBD1 is a possible D gene (5 bases). The germline gives CDR1 SGHTA, CDR2 FQGNSA. CDR3 length: 15 residues. The V gene lost 4 bases and the J gene lost 3 bases, with 15 bases spanning the gap. This CDR3 reads CASSSGRSGHYGYTF. The CDR3 DNA reads as TGTGCCAGCAGCTCGGGACGTTCAGGACACTATGGCTACACCTTC.

The V call is TRBV25-1, the J call TRBJ2-7; no clear D. The CDR3 contains 13 residues. Trimming cost V 7 bases and J 4 bases, with 14 bases left between them. Germline CDR1 MGHDK, CDR2 SYGVNS. CDR3 protein: CASIEWGSYEQYF. The CDR3 nucleotides are TGTGCCAGCATTGAGTGGGGATCTTACGAGCAGTACTTC.

This chain joins TRBV10-3 and TRBJ1-1; D unresolved. With 2 bases removed from V and 0 bases from J, the gap between germline ends came to 7 bases. This CDR3 is built from 14 residues. Germline lookup yields CDR1 ENHRY and CDR2 SYGVKD. CDR3 bases: TGTGCCATCAGTGAGGACACATTGAACACTGAAGCTTTCTTT. Protein sequence: CAISEDTLNTEAFF.

This chain's CDR3 is CASSLGEAGKDEQFF. CDR3 nucleotide sequence: TGTGCCAGCAGCTTGGGGGAGGCGGGAAAGGATGAGCAGTTCTTC. J is TRBJ2-1 and V is TRBV5-8; D perhaps matches TRBD2 (6 bases). Between the trimmed V and J ends, which lost 0 bases and 8 bases, there was a span of 15 bases. The CDR3 runs to 15 residues. Per the germline V gene, CDR1 is SGHTS and CDR2 is YDEGEE.

The chain recombines TRBV6-5 with TRBJ2-7, with 11 positions matching TRBD2. The V and J ends lost 1 base and 6 bases, in that order; junction bases with no gene match: 5. This CDR3 contains 15 residues. Germline CDR1 and CDR2: MNHEY and SVGAGI. The CDR3 bases are TGTGCCAGCAGTTACTTACTAGCGGGAGAGGGCGAGCAGTACTTC. Its protein product is CASSYLLAGEGEQYF.

This chain joins TRBV2 and TRBJ1-2, with 7 bases matching TRBD1. J lost 4 bases, V lost 6 bases, and 2 bases had no gene match. This CDR3 has 12 amino acids. Germline lookup yields CDR1 SNHLY and CDR2 FYNNEI. DNA for the CDR3: TGTGCCAGCAGCGGACAGGTCTATGGCTACACCTTC. Translation: CASSGQVYGYTF.

The genes are TRBV6-6 and TRBJ2-1; TRBD1 aligns across 10 bases. J gave up 6 bases and V 8 bases, and 10 bases lay outside the gene matches. The CDR3 runs to 15 residues. Germline lookup yields CDR1 MNHNY and CDR2 SVGAGI (reference sequence). The CDR3 DNA sequence: TGTGCCAGCTCGGCCGGGACAGGGGAAACCAATGAGCAGTTCTTC. It translates to CASSAGTGETNEQFF.